Following are 26 T cell receptor beta chains from one sample sequenced in a study of tumor and adjacent non-tumor tissue in lung cancer. No cell sorting was done before RNA was extracted from the tissue. The library came from three nested PCR rounds adapted from ARM-PCR protocols. MiXCR, applied by TCRdb to the multiplex PCR reads, yields one record per CDR3 protein. The sample comprises under 150,000 distinct CDR3 sequences, around 65% of which are singletons, and about 20% rests with the top ten. The sequenced sample consisted of lung tumor tissue. The receptor set was obtained from a man aged 60 to 75 with small cell lung cancer.

The gene calls are TRBV6-5 and TRBJ1-6; D uncertain. Germline V lookup: CDR1 MNHEY, CDR2 SVGAGI. The length of the CDR3 is 16 residues. V was shortened by 6 bases and J by 7 bases, with 19 bases between the two germline ends. CDR3 sequence: CASSPRRRIGNSPLHF. The CDR3 nucleotides are TGTGCCAGCAGCCCTCGACGGCGGATCGGAAATTCACCCCTCCACTTT.

The table lists this clonotype with a count of one. The conserved phenylalanine or tryptophan is not found at the CDR3 terminus, so this likely reflects a read error. The chain employs TRBV11-2 and TRBJ2-1; the match to TRBD2 covers 15 bases. The germline CDR1 and CDR2 sequences are SGHAT and FQNNGV. The CDR3 is 18 residues long. The CDR3 sequence: CASSSQGLAGGPGNKQFV. The CDR3 DNA follows: TGTGCCAGCAGCTCTCAAGGACTAGCGGGAGGGCCAGGCAATAAGCAGTTCGTC.

A word on this clonotype: A junction end diverges from the germline sequence, so it may reflect a read error. The chain carries TRBV29-1 and TRBJ2-7; possible D gene TRBD1, 6 bases. Germline loops: CDR1 SQVTM, CDR2 ANQGSEA. The CDR3 extends over 12 amino acids. CDR3 sequence: CSTRDTSYEQYF. CDR3 bases: TGTAGCACCCGGGACACCTCCTACGAGCAGTACTTC.

As to this clonotype: A much larger clonotype is one base distant, so this may be a read error. The chain uses TRBV6-6 and TRBJ2-1, with TRBD2 as a possible D gene (5 bases). Germline lookup yields CDR1 MNHNY and CDR2 SVGAGI (reference sequence). This CDR3 is built from 15 residues. The CDR3, as DNA: TGTGCCAACAGTTACTCGGGTGGGAGTCGGAATGAGCAGTTCTTC. It is translated as CANSYSGGSRNEQFF.

On this clonotype: This may be a read error: a much more frequent sequence differs by one nucleotide. This chain connects TRBV5-4 to TRBJ2-7, with D possibly being TRBD2 (7 bases). Per germline, CDR1 SGHNT and CDR2 YYREEE (reference sequence). This CDR3 has 14 amino acids. The CDR3 DNA is TGTGCCACCAGCTTGAGCGGGACACGGTACGAGCAGTACTTC. Its protein is CATSLSGTRYEQYF.

This clonotype showed up just a few times. A single base separates this from a much larger clone, so it may be a read error. Without the conserved terminal phenylalanine or tryptophan, this CDR3 likely stems from a read error. J is TRBJ2-1 and V is TRBV20-1; TRBD2 matches 14 bases. Germline CDR1 and CDR2: DFQATT and SNEGSKA (reference sequence). The CDR3 covers 14 residues. The CDR3 sequence is CSLPGLAGDNEQFL. The CDR3 nucleotides read TGCAGCTTGCCGGGACTAGCGGGAGACAATGAGCAGTTCCTC.

The chain has TRBV11-3 and TRBJ2-1; no clear D gene. The CDR3 contains 13 residues. V lost 6 bases, J lost 8 bases, and 14 bases lay in between. CDR1 and CDR2 from the germline V gene are SGHNT and YENEEA. The CDR3 is CASSAKSEDEQFF. In DNA, the CDR3 is TGTGCCAGCAGTGCAAAGAGTGAGGATGAGCAGTTCTTC.

Notes on this clonotype: This CDR3 fails to terminate in the conserved phenylalanine or tryptophan, so it likely reflects a read error. The chain uses TRBV11-3 and TRBJ1-1; maybe TRBD1 (5 bases). Germline assignment: CDR1 SGHNT and CDR2 YENEEA. This CDR3 is built from 15 residues. CDR3 nucleotide sequence: TGTGCCAGCTGCTTAGGTCGACAGAGCAACACTGAAGCTTTCTCT. Amino acids: CASCLGRQSNTEAFS.

The chain links TRBV29-1 to TRBJ1-1; no clear D gene. V was trimmed by 3 bases and J by 4 bases, leaving 9 bases between them. The CDR3 is 12 residues long. Looked up from germline, CDR1 is SQVTM and CDR2 is ANQGSEA. CDR3 region: CSVDGGLTEAFF. CDR3 bases: TGCAGCGTTGATGGAGGGCTCACTGAAGCTTTCTTT. The full variable domain, rest sourced from reference TRBV29-1 and TRBJ1-1, is SAVISQKPSRDICQRGTSLTIQCQVDSQVTMMFWYRQQPGQSLTLIATANQGSEATYESGFVIDKFPISRPNLTFSTLTVSNMSPEDSSIYLCSVDGGLTEAFFGQGTRLTVV.

The V gene is TRBV6-6, the J gene TRBJ2-5; a possible D gene is TRBD1 (6 bases). The CDR3 contains 13 residues. V shed 6 bases and J shed 2 bases, with 10 bases lying between them. Germline-derived CDR1 and CDR2 are MNHNY and SVGAGI (reference sequence). The CDR3 nucleotides read TGTGCCAGCAGGGGACATTTGCAAGAGACCCAGTACTTC. Translation: CASRGHLQETQYF.

This clonotype was picked up many times. CDR3 sequence reads: CSVGANLGETQYF. The CDR3 coding sequence is TGCAGCGTTGGCGCAAACCTGGGAGAGACCCAGTACTTC. V usage is TRBV29-1 and J usage is TRBJ2-5; no definite D call. Germline V gives CDR1 SQVTM, CDR2 ANQGSEA. The CDR3 loop spans 13 amino acids. Trimming removed 4 bases at V and 4 bases at J, with 13 bases between. Full variable domain (rest looked up from reference TRBV29-1 and TRBJ2-5): SAVISQKPSRDICQRGTSLTIQCQVDSQVTMMFWYRQQPGQSLTLIATANQGSEATYESGFVIDKFPISRPNLTFSTLTVSNMSPEDSSIYLCSVGANLGETQYFGPGTRLLVL.

The chain combines TRBV10-3 with TRBJ2-7; tentatively, D is TRBD1 (5 bases). Between the trimmed V and J ends, which lost 4 bases and 1 base, there was a span of 14 bases. Germline values: CDR1 ENHRY, CDR2 SYGVKD. The CDR3 spans 15 residues. The CDR3 DNA reads as TGTGCCATCAGTGGCTACGGACAAACATCCTACGAGCAGTACGTC. It encodes CAISGYGQTSYEQYV.

This clonotype was seen ten or more times. V usage is TRBV6-5 and J usage is TRBJ2-3, with 7 bases aligning to TRBD2. The CDR3 totals 13 residues. Losses at the gene ends were 9 bases for V and 1 base for J; bases not matched to a gene: 4. Germline values: CDR1 MNHEY, CDR2 SVGAGI. Here the CDR3 DNA reads TGTGCCAGTCGTCTAGCGGGCACAGATACGCAGTATTTT. This translates into CASRLAGTDTQYF.

In the case of this clonotype: The conserved closing phenylalanine or tryptophan is absent in this CDR3, likely reflecting a read error. The limits of the CDR3 on the DNA are not certain, so only TCRdb's listed CDR3 is given. The rearrangement uses TRBV6-2 or TRBV6-3 and TRBJ2-1; the table's D gene call, TRBD2, was not cross checked with the DNA. Germline V CDR1 and CDR2: MNHEY, SVGEGT. The CDR3 totals 16 residues, both ends included. CDR3 residues: CASSYSRTSGSIEQLS.

The gene calls are TRBV12-3 or TRBV12-4 and TRBJ2-3; 8 bases are a match to TRBD2. The CDR3 is made up of 13 amino acids. The J segment lost 5 bases and the V segment lost 8 bases, leaving 6 bases of the junction unmatched. DNA of the CDR3: TGTGCCAGCGAGCGGGAGCCCGGAGATACGCAGTATTTT. It encodes CASEREPGDTQYF.

The rearrangement uses TRBV12-3 or TRBV12-4 and TRBJ1-4; the D gene is possibly TRBD1 (5 bases). The CDR3 sequence is 14 residues long. The V and J ends lost 10 bases and 5 bases respectively, with 17 bases between them. The CDR3 region has the DNA TGTGCCAACAGCACGACGGGGCGGAATGAAAAACTGTTTTTT. Its protein is CANSTTGRNEKLFF.

On this clonotype itself: Germline is not matched at one junction end, which may reflect a read error. The V call is TRBV11-2, the J call TRBJ2-3; D gene unclear. The germline V gene encodes CDR1 SGHAT and CDR2 FQNNGV. The CDR3 contains 14 residues. The CDR3 here is CASNLPRETDRQYF. CDR3 nucleotides: TGTGCCAGCAACTTACCGCGTGAAACAGATAGGCAGTATTTT.

This clonotype has at least ten counts. The V gene is TRBV6-5, the J gene TRBJ2-2, with TRBD2 as a possible D gene (6 bases). CDR3 length: 15 amino acids. Trimming removed 8 bases from V and 8 bases from J, with 21 bases in between. Germline CDR1 is MNHEY and CDR2 is SVGAGI. For the CDR3, the DNA is TGTGCCAGCCGCTCCCCGGGACTCCGAGGGGGGGAGCTGTTTTTT. Protein sequence: CASRSPGLRGGELFF.

The count of this clonotype is one. A single base separates this from a much larger clone, so it may be a read error. The chain employs TRBV7-9 and TRBJ2-1; D could derive from TRBD1 or TRBD2 (5 bases each). The CDR3 has 16 residues. V lost 5 bases, J lost 0 bases, and 14 bases lay in between. Germline V gene data show CDR1 as SEHNR and CDR2 as FQNEAQ (reference sequence). The CDR3 sequence: CASSGYRDGSYNEQFF. The CDR3 nucleotides are TGTGCCAGCAGCGGATACCGGGACGGCTCCTACAATGAGCAGTTCTTC.

J is TRBJ2-5 and V is TRBV29-1, with 8 bases identical to TRBD1. The CDR3 runs 15 residues. From germline, CDR1 is SQVTM and CDR2 ANQGSEA. The DNA of the CDR3 is TGCAGTGTTATGCGGTTTCAGGGGGCCCAAGAGACCCAGTACTTC. This encodes CSVMRFQGAQETQYF. The full variable domain, in which reference TRBV29-1 and TRBJ2-5 provide the parts outside the CDR3, is SAVISQKPSRDICQRGTSLTIQCQVDSQVTMMFWYRQQPGQSLTLIATANQGSEATYESGFVIDKFPISRPNLTFSTLTVSNMSPEDSSIYLCSVMRFQGAQETQYFGPGTRLLVL.

This clonotype occurred a few times. The V and J genes are TRBV12-5 and TRBJ2-7, with D possibly matching TRBD1 (6 bases). With 7 bases removed from V and 3 bases from J, the gap between germline ends came to 10 bases. The germline V gene has CDR1 LGHNT and CDR2 FRNRAP. This CDR3 spans 12 amino acids. CDR3 in amino acids: CASARGGYEQYF. The CDR3 nucleotides are TGTGCTAGTGCCAGAGGGGGCTACGAGCAGTACTTC. Full variable domain (missing parts from reference TRBV12-5 and TRBJ2-7): DARVTQTPRHKVTEMGQEVTMRCQPILGHNTVFWYRQTMMQGLELLAYFRNRAPLDDSGMPKDRFSAEMPDATLATLKIQPSEPRDSAVYFCASARGGYEQYFGPGTRLTVT.

This clonotype was found many times. The genes are TRBV6-1 and TRBJ1-5; TRBD1 aligns across 7 bases. Germline loops: CDR1 MNHNS, CDR2 SASEGT. The V gene end was trimmed by 9 bases and the J gene end by 4 bases; junction bases not matched to a gene: 6. The CDR3 length is 13 residues. CDR3 sequence reads: CASIQTGNQPQHF. The DNA for the CDR3 is TGTGCCAGTATACAGACAGGGAATCAGCCCCAGCATTTT.

Details on this clonotype: Lacking the conserved final phenylalanine or tryptophan, this CDR3 likely reflects a read error. V and J are TRBV11-3 and TRBJ2-1; D ambiguous. The CDR3 loop spans 13 amino acids. Germline assignment: CDR1 SGHNT and CDR2 YENEEA. With 11 bases removed from V and 8 bases from J, the gap between germline ends came to 19 bases. CDR3 protein: CAGSTKNEDEQFL. CDR3 coding DNA: TGTGCCGGTAGCACAAAGAATGAGGATGAGCAGTTCCTC.

The chain is built from TRBV11-3 and TRBJ2-1; D unclear. The germline CDR1 and CDR2 sequences are SGHNT and YENEEA. The CDR3 runs to 13 residues. Deletions cut 5 bases from V and 12 bases from J, with 17 bases between. CDR3 protein: CASSHLSGDGQFF. The CDR3, as DNA: TGTGCCAGCAGCCATCTATCGGGCGATGGGCAGTTCTTC. Based on the CDR3 plus reference TRBV11-3 and TRBJ2-1, the full variable domain is EAGVVQSPRYKIIEKKQPVAFWCNPISGHNTLYWYLQNLGQGPELLIRYENEEAVDDSQLPKDRFSAERLKGVDSTLKIQPAELGDSAVYLCASSHLSGDGQFFGPGTRLTVL.

This clonotype was recorded a few times. The chain is built from TRBV4-1 and TRBJ2-5; 7 bases match TRBD2. The CDR3 runs 14 residues. The V gene's germline CDR1 is MGHRA and CDR2 YSYEKL. The ends lost 1 base at V and 5 bases at J; junction bases unmatched: 4. CDR3 residues: CASSQVGGSETQYF. The CDR3 DNA reads TGCGCCAGCAGCCAAGTGGGAGGGAGTGAGACCCAGTACTTC.

Notes on this clonotype: Given a much more abundant clone one base away, this may be a read error. Without the conserved terminal phenylalanine or tryptophan, this CDR3 likely stems from a read error. The rearrangement uses TRBV6-5 and TRBJ2-7; 11 nucleotides match TRBD1. The J segment lost 5 bases and the V segment lost 3 bases, leaving 6 bases of the junction unmatched. This CDR3 has 15 amino acids. The germline CDR1 and CDR2 sequences are MNHEY and SVGAGI. CDR3 nucleotide sequence: TGTGCCAGCAGTTATGACGGGACAGGGGGGAACGAGCAGTACTTA. It yields the protein CASSYDGTGGNEQYL.